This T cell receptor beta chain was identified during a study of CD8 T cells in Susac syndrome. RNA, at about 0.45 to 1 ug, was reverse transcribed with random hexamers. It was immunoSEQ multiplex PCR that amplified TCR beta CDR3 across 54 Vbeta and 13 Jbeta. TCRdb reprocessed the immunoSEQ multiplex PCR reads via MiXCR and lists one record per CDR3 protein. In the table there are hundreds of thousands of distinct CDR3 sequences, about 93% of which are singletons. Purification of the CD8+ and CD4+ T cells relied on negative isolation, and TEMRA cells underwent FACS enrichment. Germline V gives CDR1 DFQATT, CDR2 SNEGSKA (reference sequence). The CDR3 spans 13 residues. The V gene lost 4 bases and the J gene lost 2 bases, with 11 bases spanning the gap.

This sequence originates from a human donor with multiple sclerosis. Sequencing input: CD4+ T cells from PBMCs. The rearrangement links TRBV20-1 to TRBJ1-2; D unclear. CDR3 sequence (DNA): TGCAGTGCTATTCCCAAGGTGAACTATGGCTACACCTTC. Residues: CSAIPKVNYGYTF.